This entry lists 7 T cell receptor beta chains sequenced from one sample in a study of blood T cell repertoires in COVID-19. The repertoire was sequenced with immunoSEQ multiplex PCR; TCRdb's copy has only in-frame clones and lacks some. Here the sample spans some 68,000 clones, 90% being singletons. The sequenced sample consisted of peripheral blood. These receptors all come from a man aged 45 to 65 with COVID-19, enrolled during active disease.

This clone was detected only once. The rearrangement joins TRBV12-3 or TRBV12-4 to TRBJ2-5; weak D call: TRBD2 (6 bases). This CDR3 is 13 amino acids long. Trimming stripped 6 bases from V and 5 bases from J, with 13 bases between. CDR3 DNA sequence: TGTGCCAGCAGCCCCGGTGGGGGGGAGACCCAGTACTTC. The encoded protein is CASSPGGGETQYF.

By share, this clone ranks as medium-sized. This chain connects TRBV7-2 to TRBJ2-7; 13 bases match TRBD2. V was clipped by 5 bases and J by 4 bases; unmatched bases: 14. Germline CDR1 is SGHTA and CDR2 is FQGNSA. This CDR3 has 18 residues. The CDR3 bases are TGTGCCAGCAGCCCCGGACTAGCGGGAGATATGTTAGGGTACGAGCAGTACTTC. As protein: CASSPGLAGDMLGYEQYF.

This clone was seen just once. The rearrangement uses TRBV6-2 or TRBV6-3 and TRBJ2-5, with D tentatively TRBD1 (6 bases). Germline assignment: CDR1 MNHEY and CDR2 SVGEGT. The CDR3 covers 14 residues. V lost 3 bases to trimming and J lost 5 bases, with 13 bases between them. The CDR3 loop is CASSYQRGIETQYF. The CDR3 bases are TGTGCCAGCAGTTATCAGAGGGGGATTGAGACCCAGTACTTC.

This chain uses TRBV5-1 with TRBJ2-5; 7 nucleotides line up with TRBD1. The CDR3 loop spans 14 amino acids. J gave up 1 base and V 5 bases, and 5 bases lay outside the gene matches. Germline V gene lookup returns CDR1 SGHRS and CDR2 YFSETQ. This chain's CDR3 is CASSWGTAQETQYF. CDR3 bases: TGCGCCAGCAGTTGGGGGACAGCCCAAGAGACCCAGTACTTC.

This chain connects TRBV20-1 to TRBJ1-5; 7 bases align to TRBD1. The trim removed 7 bases at V and 11 bases at J, leaving 8 bases unmatched. CDR1 is DFQATT and CDR2 is SNEGSKA in the germline V gene (reference sequence). The length of the CDR3 is 11 residues. CDR3 coding DNA: TGCAGTGGCGGAGGGGGCTCAGCCCAGCATTTT. Translating it yields CSGGGGSAQHF.

In its sample, this clone was seen once. The rearrangement links TRBV7-3 to TRBJ2-1; tentative D call: TRBD2 (7 bases). V lost 1 base and J 8 bases, leaving 12 bases between the germline ends. Germline CDR1 is SGHTA and CDR2 is FQGTGA. The CDR3 has 14 residues. The CDR3 nucleotides are TGTGCCAGCAGCTTAATGCTCGGGGGGCATGAGCAGTTCTTC. This sequence encodes CASSLMLGGHEQFF.

J is TRBJ1-1 and V is TRBV5-5, with a possible D match to TRBD1 (6 bases). Germline loops: CDR1 SGHKS, CDR2 YYEKEE (reference sequence). V shed 6 bases and J shed 10 bases, with 25 bases lying between them. The CDR3 consists of 15 residues. In DNA form, the CDR3 reads TGTGCCAGCACCTCCTTGGGGGCATTCGGGAGGGTAGCTTTCTTT. It codes for CASTSLGAFGRVAFF.